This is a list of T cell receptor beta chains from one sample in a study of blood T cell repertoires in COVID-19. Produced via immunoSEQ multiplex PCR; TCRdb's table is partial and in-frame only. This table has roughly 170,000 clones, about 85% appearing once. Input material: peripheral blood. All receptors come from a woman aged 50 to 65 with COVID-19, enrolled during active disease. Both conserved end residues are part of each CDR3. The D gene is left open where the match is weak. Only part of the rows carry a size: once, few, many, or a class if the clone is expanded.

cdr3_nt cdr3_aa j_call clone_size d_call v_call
TGTGCCAGCAGCTTGGGGGGGCCCACCCCTGAGCAGTTCTTC CASSLGGPTPEQFF TRBJ2-1 once NA TRBV7-2
TGTGCCAGCAGTTACTCAGAGAATCAGCCCCAGCATTTT CASSYSENQPQHF TRBJ1-5 NA NA TRBV6-2/TRBV6-3
TGTGCCAGCAGCACCCGGACAGGGGGAGAAAACACCATATATTTT CASSTRTGGENTIYF TRBJ1-3 NA TRBD1 TRBV5-4
TGTGCCAGCAGCCTAGACAGCTCTAACTATGGCTACACCTTC CASSLDSSNYGYTF TRBJ1-2 once NA TRBV7-9
TGTGCCAGCAGCGTATCATACGCCAGGAATTCACCCCTCCACTTT CASSVSYARNSPLHF TRBJ1-6 NA NA TRBV7-2
TGTGCCAGCAGTTTAGCGCCGGGAGCTGAAGCTTTCTTT CASSLAPGAEAFF TRBJ1-1 NA NA TRBV12-3/TRBV12-4
TGCGCCAGCAGTTCAGTCCGGGCAGGGGATCACGAGCAGTACTTC CASSSVRAGDHEQYF TRBJ2-7 once NA TRBV4-1
TGTGCCAGCAGCACCGGGACAGGGTTCTACGAGCAGTACTTC CASSTGTGFYEQYF TRBJ2-7 NA TRBD1 TRBV7-2
TGTGCCAGCAGCTTAAAAGCGGACTCTGGGGCCAACGTCCTGACTTTC CASSLKADSGANVLTF TRBJ2-6 NA NA TRBV7-3
TGTGCCAGCAACCCGGGACAGGCCTACACTGAAGCTTTCTTT CASNPGQAYTEAFF TRBJ1-1 NA TRBD1 TRBV7-2
TGTGCCTGGAGTAGGGGGGGCCCGGGGATGAACACTGAAGCTTTCTTT CAWSRGGPGMNTEAFF TRBJ1-1 NA NA TRBV30
TGTGCCAGCTCACCACTTGACAGTTACAATGAGCAGTTCTTC CASSPLDSYNEQFF TRBJ2-1 NA NA TRBV18
TGTGCCAGTTCTGGGAGGCGGTCCTCGAACACCGGGGAGCTGTTTTTT CASSGRRSSNTGELFF TRBJ2-2 NA NA TRBV19
TGTGCCAGCAGCTCCAACATGAACACTGAAGCTTTCTTT CASSSNMNTEAFF TRBJ1-1 NA NA TRBV7-3
TGCGCCAGCAGCTTGGATGACAGGGACGCTGAAGCTTTCTTT CASSLDDRDAEAFF TRBJ1-1 NA TRBD1 TRBV5-1
TGTGCCAGCACCCGGGACAGCGAGTATGGCTACACCTTC CASTRDSEYGYTF TRBJ1-2 NA TRBD1 TRBV4-2
TGTGCCAGCAGCTTAAGTACAGGGTATTCCTACGAGCAGTACTTC CASSLSTGYSYEQYF TRBJ2-7 NA NA TRBV11-2
TGTGCCAGCAGTGGCGAAGCGGGGGGGCCCCGCATTCAGTACTTC CASSGEAGGPRIQYF TRBJ2-4 once TRBD2 TRBV7-9
TGCGCCAGCAGCGGGACTAGCTATGGGGATGAGCAGTTCTTC CASSGTSYGDEQFF TRBJ2-1 once TRBD2 TRBV10-1
TGTGCCAGCAGCTCTACAGGGGACGAGCAGTACTTC CASSSTGDEQYF TRBJ2-7 once TRBD1 TRBV7-9
TGCGCCAGCTCTCTGGGACTAGCGGGGACCGGGGAGCTGTTTTTT CASSLGLAGTGELFF TRBJ2-2 NA TRBD2 TRBV10-2
TGCGCCAGCAGCCTGACACTTAAGGATACGCAGTATTTT CASSLTLKDTQYF TRBJ2-3 NA NA TRBV5-1
TGTGCCACCAGCAGAGATCCGGGCAGGGACAGGACTTTCTTT CATSRDPGRDRTFF TRBJ1-1 NA TRBD1 TRBV15
TGTGCCAGCAGCTCACGACAGGGGGCGCGGGTTAGTGAGCAGTTCTTC CASSSRQGARVSEQFF TRBJ2-1 NA TRBD1 TRBV7-2
TGTGCCAGCAGCAAATCGACAGGGGAAGAGACCCAGTACTTC CASSKSTGEETQYF TRBJ2-5 NA TRBD1 TRBV25-1
TGTGCCACCAGTGAGGGGGACAGGGACTATGGCTACACCTTC CATSEGDRDYGYTF TRBJ1-2 NA TRBD1 TRBV24-1
TGTGCCAGCAGCTTAGTAGTAGGGACAGGGGAGCAGTACTTC CASSLVVGTGEQYF TRBJ2-7 few TRBD1 TRBV7-9
TGTGCCAGCAGCCGACAGGGGGCGCGGAATGAGCAGTTCTTC CASSRQGARNEQFF TRBJ2-1 NA TRBD1 TRBV2
TGCGCCAGCAGCTCCTTAGAAGCTAACTATGGCTACACCTTC CASSSLEANYGYTF TRBJ1-2 NA NA TRBV5-1
TGTGCCAGCAGCTTAGCTACGGGGCAAGAGACCCAGTACTTC CASSLATGQETQYF TRBJ2-5 NA NA TRBV7-9
TGTGCCAGCAGGGCTACTAGCGGTACAGATACGCAGTATTTT CASRATSGTDTQYF TRBJ2-3 NA TRBD2 TRBV2
TGTGCCAGCCCACCGTTGGCAGGGAAGACCTACGAGCAGTACTTC CASPPLAGKTYEQYF TRBJ2-7 NA NA TRBV21-1
TGTGCCAGCAGCCCCAGGGCGGGCAATCAGCCCCAGCATTTT CASSPRAGNQPQHF TRBJ1-5 NA NA TRBV6-5
TGCGCCAGCAGCGGGAGGGACTCTCACACAGATACGCAGTATTTT CASSGRDSHTDTQYF TRBJ2-3 NA TRBD2 TRBV5-1
TGTGCCAGCAGCTATAGCGGGGGGCCCTACGAGCAGTACTTC CASSYSGGPYEQYF TRBJ2-7 NA TRBD2 TRBV27
TGCGCCAGCAGCCGTTCGGGGCTAGCGCGAGAGACCCAGTACTTC CASSRSGLARETQYF TRBJ2-5 NA NA TRBV4-1
TGCAGCGTTGAGAACGAGGGGGCCCTCTACGAGCAGTACTTC CSVENEGALYEQYF TRBJ2-7 NA TRBD1 TRBV29-1
TGTGCCAGCAGTGGGACAGGGGGCTTTTTACGATCCCACGAGCAGTACTTC CASSGTGGFLRSHEQYF TRBJ2-7 NA TRBD1 TRBV2
TGTGCCAGCAGCGTAGAGGCTAGCGGGGGCTCAAGGGCCTACGAGCAGTACTTC CASSVEASGGSRAYEQYF TRBJ2-7 NA TRBD2 TRBV9
TGTGCCACCAGTTCAGCGGGCGGGGGCTTCATCGGGGAGACCCAGTACTTC CATSSAGGGFIGETQYF TRBJ2-5 NA NA TRBV15
TGTGCCAGCAGGGAAACAGGGGGCCCAGTAGAAAAACTGTTTTTT CASRETGGPVEKLFF TRBJ1-4 NA TRBD1 TRBV28
TGTGCCAGTAGTGGAGGCGACAGGGGCTTTGGGGTATGGCGCGATGAGCAGTTCTTC CASSGGDRGFGVWRDEQFF TRBJ2-1 NA TRBD1 TRBV19
TGTGCCAGCAGCTTTCAGGGGGGTGATTCACCCCTCCACTTT CASSFQGGDSPLHF TRBJ1-6 NA TRBD1 TRBV7-9
TGCGCCAGCAGCTTGGGGGGGTCTCGGGAGGAGACCCAGTACTTC CASSLGGSREETQYF TRBJ2-5 NA NA TRBV5-1
TGTGCCAGCAGCAAGACTAGCGGGGGGGCCACAGATACGCAGTATTTT CASSKTSGGATDTQYF TRBJ2-3 NA TRBD2 TRBV7-3
TGTGCCAGCAGCGTCCAGGGGGTACGGGAAAAACTGTTTTTT CASSVQGVREKLFF TRBJ1-4 NA TRBD1 TRBV28
TGTGCCAGCAGTGGACAGGGCCCTCCGGAAGATACGCAGTATTTT CASSGQGPPEDTQYF TRBJ2-3 NA TRBD1 TRBV2
TGTGCCAGCAGCTTTATAGGGACAGGGGGAGACACCATATATTTT CASSFIGTGGDTIYF TRBJ1-3 NA TRBD1 TRBV7-2
TGTGCCAGCAGCTTGCGCGTCCCGTACCAAGAGACCCAGTACTTC CASSLRVPYQETQYF TRBJ2-5 NA NA TRBV5-8